The T cell receptor beta chain described here comes from a study of molecular identifiers for immune sequencing clone quantification. Each CDR3 protein is one row after TCRdb ran MiXCR on the PCR reads. The top ten hold under 0.85% of the sample, which has 400,000 to 600,000 distinct CDR3 sequences, about 25% seen once. There are 14 residues in the CDR3. The V end lost 8 bases, the J end lost 4 bases, and 17 bases lay between the germline ends. The germline V gene encodes CDR1 SGHDN and CDR2 FVKESK. The table lists this clonotype with many counts. This receptor was identified in a human donor in good health. Some libraries in this study had Jurkat cell RNA spiked in. Sequenced sample: naive CD8+ T cells from blood, with Jurkat cell RNA spiked in. Specified subset: FACS-sorted CD8+CD4-CCR7+CD45RA+ naive T cells. The chain joins TRBV14 to TRBJ1-2; no reliable D call. The CDR3, as DNA: TGTGCCAGCTCCCCGTGGAGTTTGAGCTATGGCTACACCTTC. Translating gives CASSPWSLSYGYTF.